This T cell receptor beta chain was captured in a study of T cell responses to AZD1222 COVID-19 vaccine. The method was immunoSEQ multiplex PCR; TCRdb's version includes in-frame clones alone and lacks a portion of them. The table lists over 120,000 clones, 80% to 95% of them singletons, with approximately 3.5% in the top ten. The V gene lost 4 bases and the J gene lost 0 bases, with 16 bases spanning the gap. There are 16 residues in the CDR3. Germline CDR1 LGHDT, CDR2 YNNKEL (reference sequence). Study-level points and caveats: The donor cohort was predominantly white British with a female majority, and clonal diversity may have been underestimated. After two AZD1222 doses, spike-specific TCR breadth and depth rose versus day 0.

About this clone: Its target is not known.

The gene calls are TRBV3-1 (or the pseudogene TRBV3-2) and TRBJ2-7; D is perhaps TRBD1 (6 bases). This TCR derives from an adult who received the AZD1222 COVID-19 vaccine. Sequencing used peripheral blood, obtained 28 days after the second AZD1222 dose. The CDR3 is CASSLTGRISSYEQYF. DNA of the CDR3: TGTGCCAGCAGCCTGACAGGACGTATAAGCTCCTACGAGCAGTACTTC.